The 15 T cell receptor beta chains presented below share a single source sample, sequenced in a study. TCRdb re-analysed the RT-PCR reads in MiXCR, keeping a single row per CDR3 protein. The repertoire has about 700,000 distinct CDR3 sequences, approximately 15% of them found once; the top ten carry 3.6%. Sequenced: memory CD4+ T cells from blood. All receptors derive from a female donor in good health, serving as a healthy control.

There are a few counts of this clonotype. The chain carries TRBV6-5 and TRBJ1-1; a possible D gene is TRBD1 (5 bases). Germline CDR1 is MNHEY and CDR2 is SVGAGI. V gave up 5 bases and J gave up 7 bases, with 14 bases separating them. CDR3 length equals 13 residues. The CDR3, as DNA: TGTGCCAGCAGTGGACATATTTTCGATGAAGCTTTCTTT. This gives the protein CASSGHIFDEAFF.

In this sample, this clonotype turned up many times. The V and J genes are TRBV6-5 and TRBJ2-7, with 7 bases fitting TRBD2. CDR3 size: 13 residues. V was pared by 11 bases and J by 4 bases, with 11 bases of the junction left unmatched. Germline-derived CDR1 and CDR2 are MNHEY and SVGAGI. The CDR3: CAVGASGLYEQYF. CDR3 DNA: TGTGCCGTCGGGGCTAGCGGATTATACGAGCAGTACTTC.

This chain links TRBV15 with TRBJ1-2; 8 nucleotides align to TRBD1. Trimming cost V 0 bases and J 4 bases; bases outside gene matches: 1. The CDR3 covers 14 residues. The germline gives CDR1 LNHNV, CDR2 YYDKDF (reference sequence). This CDR3 reads CATSREGTGYGYTF. The CDR3 nucleotides read TGTGCCACCAGCAGAGAGGGGACAGGCTATGGCTACACCTTC.

The V and J genes are TRBV11-2 and TRBJ2-3; maybe TRBD1 (5 bases). V dropped 6 bases and J dropped 2 bases, with 18 bases sitting between them. The germline gives CDR1 SGHAT, CDR2 FQNNGV. The CDR3 loop spans 16 amino acids. CDR3 protein: CASRPLRVRDTDTQYF. For the CDR3, the DNA is TGTGCCAGCAGACCACTCAGGGTTAGGGACACAGATACGCAGTATTTT.

As for this clonotype: A read error is possible here, since a much larger clone lies one base away. J is TRBJ1-5 and V is TRBV4-3; unclear D gene. Germline CDR1 and CDR2: LGHNA and YSLEER. The CDR3 consists of 16 residues. CDR3 amino acids: CASSQDLSGNNQPRHF. The CDR3 DNA is TGCGCCAGCAGCCAAGATCTTTCGGGGAATAATCAGCCCCGGCATTTT.

This clonotype has a handful of counts. The V and J genes are TRBV4-1 and TRBJ2-1, with a tentative D call TRBD2 (6 bases). The germline V and J ends were trimmed by 3 bases and 6 bases, with 12 bases remaining between them. This CDR3 has 14 residues. CDR1 is MGHRA and CDR2 is YSYEKL in the germline V gene. This CDR3 reads CASSQRGAGNEQFF. In nucleotides, the CDR3 is TGCGCCAGCAGCCAGCGGGGCGCGGGCAATGAGCAGTTCTTC.

This chain joins TRBV6-2 or TRBV6-3 and TRBJ2-1; D remains unclear. Trimming removed 2 bases at V and 1 base at J, with 6 bases between. In germline, CDR1 is MNHEY, CDR2 SVGEGT. The CDR3 runs to 14 residues. CDR3 protein: CASSYRHSYNEQFF. The CDR3 region has the DNA TGTGCCAGCAGTTACAGACATTCCTACAATGAGCAGTTCTTC.

The V and J genes are TRBV6-1 and TRBJ1-6; D is ambiguous. Germline lookup yields CDR1 MNHNS and CDR2 SASEGT. The CDR3 is 11 residues long. The V and J ends lost 4 bases and 11 bases respectively, with 6 bases between them. The CDR3 reads CASSVGAPLHF. In DNA form, the CDR3 reads TGTGCCAGCAGTGTCGGGGCACCCCTCCACTTT.

The genes are TRBV3-1 and TRBJ2-3; D may be TRBD2 (5 bases). The CDR3 is made up of 15 amino acids. V lost 1 base and J 3 bases, leaving 11 bases between the germline ends. Germline values: CDR1 LGHDT, CDR2 YNNKEL (reference sequence). The CDR3 DNA sequence: TGTGCCAGCAGCCAAGGTCTGGACTGGACAGATACGCAGTATTTT. Encoded protein: CASSQGLDWTDTQYF.

This clonotype has a handful of counts. V is TRBV20-1 and J is TRBJ2-7, with 7 nucleotides matching TRBD2. Trimming at V came to 0 bases and at J to 7 bases, leaving 12 bases not matched to a gene. There are 15 residues in the CDR3. Germline V gene sequence: CDR1 DFQATT, CDR2 SNEGSKA (reference sequence). The CDR3 coding sequence is TGCAGTGCTAGAGATCCGCTGGCGGGAGAGGTGGAGCAGTACTTC. This sequence encodes CSARDPLAGEVEQYF.

As concerns this clonotype: Possible read error: a much larger clone is one base away. The chain is built from TRBV20-1 and TRBJ2-3; 8 bases fit TRBD2. This CDR3 has 16 amino acids. Per the germline V gene, CDR1 is DFQATT and CDR2 is SNEGSKA (reference sequence). V lost 0 bases, J lost 4 bases, and 9 bases stayed unmatched. The CDR3 loop is CSARELAGGGADTQYF. In DNA, the CDR3 is TGCAGTGCTAGAGAATTGGCGGGAGGTGGCGCAGATACGCAGTATTTT.

This clonotype appeared a few times. This sequence joins TRBV27 and TRBJ2-7, with D possibly called TRBD1 or TRBD2 (5 bases each). V shed 6 bases and J shed 1 base, with 13 bases lying between them. The CDR3 loop spans 14 amino acids. Germline loops: CDR1 MNHEY, CDR2 SMNVEV (reference sequence). CDR3 sequence reads: CASRMRGQSYEQYF. The CDR3 nucleotides read TGTGCCAGCAGAATGAGGGGTCAATCCTACGAGCAGTACTTC.

This clonotype was detected a few times. The gene calls are TRBV5-4 and TRBJ2-5; D assignment may be TRBD1 or TRBD2 (5 bases each). CDR1 SGHNT and CDR2 YYREEE come from the germline V gene (reference sequence). V dropped 0 bases and J dropped 5 bases, with 14 bases sitting between them. This CDR3 has 15 amino acids. DNA for the CDR3: TGTGCCAGCAGCTTGGCCGCCGGCTGGGGGGAGACCCAGTACTTC. It codes for CASSLAAGWGETQYF.

This clonotype came up a few times. The chain recombines TRBV4-3 with TRBJ2-6; D unresolved. The CDR3 is 16 amino acids. Per germline, CDR1 LGHNA and CDR2 YSLEER. Trimming left V 1 base short and J 0 bases short, with 7 bases between. In DNA, the CDR3 is TGCGCCAGCAGCCAAGGTGTATACTCTGGGGCCAACGTCCTGACTTTC. This codes for CASSQGVYSGANVLTF.

The V and J genes are TRBV6-6 and TRBJ1-6, with 10 bases aligning to TRBD1. The germline gives CDR1 MNHNY, CDR2 SVGAGI (reference sequence). The trim removed 5 bases at V and 7 bases at J, leaving 5 bases unmatched. The CDR3 is 15 amino acids. This CDR3 is CASSGRGQGNSPLHF. In DNA form, the CDR3 reads TGTGCCAGCAGTGGCCGGGGACAGGGGAATTCACCCCTCCACTTT.